This T cell receptor (beta chain) was recovered during a study of identical twins. CDR1 is SGHTA, CDR2 FQGNSA, per germline. The CDR3 spans 17 residues. The V and J ends lost 0 bases and 1 base respectively, with 13 bases between them. The authors used template switching to add a universal primer site and gave cDNA unique molecular identifiers. TCRdb ran MiXCR on the 5' RACE reads and lists one entry per CDR3 protein. Of some 500,000 distinct CDR3 sequences listed, more than 13% were seen once; the top ten hold about 0.53%. This clonotype was detected only a few times. What it binds is unknown. All donors were healthy, and all were Caucasian. Whole-study findings and limits: Twins showed weaker excess sharing in their beta out-of-frame sequences. Without tracking the same donors, conclusions rested on cross-sectional statistical analysis.

The same data also contributed to another study, on yellow fever vaccine responses in identical twins.

The chain recombines TRBV7-2 with TRBJ2-4; D may be TRBD1 (6 bases). Sequenced: CD4+ T cells sorted from blood. The clonotype originates from a woman between 18 and 29 years old in good health. The CDR3 sequence is CASSLARGTDAKNIQYF. For the CDR3, the DNA is TGTGCCAGCAGCTTAGCAAGGGGGACGGATGCCAAAAACATTCAGTACTTC.